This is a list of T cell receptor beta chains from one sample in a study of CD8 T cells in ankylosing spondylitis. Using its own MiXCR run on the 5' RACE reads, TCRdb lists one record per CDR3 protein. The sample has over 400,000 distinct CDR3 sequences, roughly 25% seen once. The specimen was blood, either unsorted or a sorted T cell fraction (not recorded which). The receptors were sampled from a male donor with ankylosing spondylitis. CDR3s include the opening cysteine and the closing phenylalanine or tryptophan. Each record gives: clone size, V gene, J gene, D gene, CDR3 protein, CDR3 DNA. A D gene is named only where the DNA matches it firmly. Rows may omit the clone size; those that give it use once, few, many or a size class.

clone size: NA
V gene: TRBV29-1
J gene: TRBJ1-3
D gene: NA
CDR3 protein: CSVGQERAGNTIYF
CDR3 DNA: TGCAGCGTTGGCCAGGAGAGGGCTGGAAACACCATATATTTT

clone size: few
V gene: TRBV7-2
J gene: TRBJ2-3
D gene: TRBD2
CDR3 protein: CASSSLGGSTDTQYF
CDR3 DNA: TGTGCCAGCAGCTCCTTGGGGGGGAGTACAGATACGCAGTATTTT

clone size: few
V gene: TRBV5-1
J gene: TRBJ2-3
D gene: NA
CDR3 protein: CASSRTIFSTDTQYF
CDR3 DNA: TGCGCCAGCAGCCGGACTATTTTTAGCACAGATACGCAGTATTTT

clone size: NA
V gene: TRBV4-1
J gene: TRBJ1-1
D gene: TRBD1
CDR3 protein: CVSSQGQGLEAFF
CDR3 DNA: TGCGTCAGCAGCCAAGGACAGGGCCTTGAAGCTTTCTTT

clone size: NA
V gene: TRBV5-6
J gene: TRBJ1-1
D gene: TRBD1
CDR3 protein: CASSLLQGSAEAFF
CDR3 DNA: TGTGCCAGCAGTTTGTTACAGGGGTCCGCTGAAGCTTTCTTT

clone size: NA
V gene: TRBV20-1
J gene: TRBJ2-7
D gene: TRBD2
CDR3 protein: CSSGRVPYEQYF
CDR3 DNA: TGCAGCAGCGGGAGGGTCCCCTACGAGCAGTACTTC

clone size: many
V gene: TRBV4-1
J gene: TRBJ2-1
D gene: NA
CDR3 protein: CASSQDWGTSSYNEQFF
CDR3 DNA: TGCGCCAGCAGCCAAGATTGGGGGACCAGCTCCTACAATGAGCAGTTCTTC

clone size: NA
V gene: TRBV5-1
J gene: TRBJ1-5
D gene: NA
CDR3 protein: CASSLGGRGQPQHF
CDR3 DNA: TGCGCCAGCAGCTTAGGAGGGAGAGGTCAGCCCCAGCATTTT

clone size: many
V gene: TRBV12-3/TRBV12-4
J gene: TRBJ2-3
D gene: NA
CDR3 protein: CASVGGPRTDTQYF
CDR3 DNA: TGTGCCAGCGTAGGTGGCCCCAGGACAGATACGCAGTATTTT

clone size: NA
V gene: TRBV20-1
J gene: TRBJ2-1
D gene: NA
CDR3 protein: CSATLKTVYNEQFF
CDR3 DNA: TGCAGTGCAACGCTCAAGACGGTATACAATGAGCAGTTCTTC

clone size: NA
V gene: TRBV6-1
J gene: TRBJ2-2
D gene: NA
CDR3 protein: CASSARPAELFF
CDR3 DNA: TGTGCCAGCAGCGCTCGGCCCGCGGAGCTGTTTTTT

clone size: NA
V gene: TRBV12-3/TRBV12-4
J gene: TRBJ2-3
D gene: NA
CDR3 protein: CASSNSAGDTQYF
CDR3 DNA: TGTGCCAGCAGTAACTCGGCAGGGGATACGCAGTATTTT

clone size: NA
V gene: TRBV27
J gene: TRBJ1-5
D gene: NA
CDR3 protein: CASSEINQPQHF
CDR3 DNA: TGTGCCAGCAGCGAAATAAATCAGCCCCAGCATTTT

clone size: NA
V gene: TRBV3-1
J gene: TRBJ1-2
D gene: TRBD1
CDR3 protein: CATAGGPSNYGYTF
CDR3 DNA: TGTGCCACGGCAGGGGGCCCCTCTAACTATGGCTACACCTTC

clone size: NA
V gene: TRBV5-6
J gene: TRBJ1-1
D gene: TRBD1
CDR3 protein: CASSLDRGLSTLEAFF
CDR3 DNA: TGTGCCAGCAGCTTAGACAGGGGGCTGTCTACACTTGAAGCTTTCTTT

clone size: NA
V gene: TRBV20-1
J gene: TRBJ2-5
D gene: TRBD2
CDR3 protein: CSARELARLQETQYF
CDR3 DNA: TGCAGTGCTAGAGAACTAGCGCGACTTCAAGAGACCCAGTACTTC

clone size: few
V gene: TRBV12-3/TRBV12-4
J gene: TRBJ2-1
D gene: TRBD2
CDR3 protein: CASSFSGRGAYNEQFF
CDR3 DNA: TGTGCCAGCAGTTTTAGCGGGAGAGGGGCCTACAATGAGCAGTTCTTC

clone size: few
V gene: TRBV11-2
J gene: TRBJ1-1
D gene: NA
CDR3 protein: CASSKEGRVGTEAFF
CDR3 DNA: TGTGCCAGCAGCAAGGAGGGTAGAGTTGGAACTGAAGCTTTCTTT

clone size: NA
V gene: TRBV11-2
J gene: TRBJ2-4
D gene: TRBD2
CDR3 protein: CASSSGTSKGGIQYF
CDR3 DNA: TGTGCCAGCAGCTCCGGGACTAGCAAGGGGGGCATTCAGTACTTC

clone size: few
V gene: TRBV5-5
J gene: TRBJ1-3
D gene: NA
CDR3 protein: CASRTGLYSGNTIYF
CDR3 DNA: TGTGCCAGCAGGACGGGCCTTTACTCTGGAAACACCATATATTTT

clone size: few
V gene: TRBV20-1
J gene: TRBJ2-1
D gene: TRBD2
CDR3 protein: CSATSGLADPLDEQFF
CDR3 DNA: TGCAGTGCCACTTCCGGACTAGCGGACCCTTTGGATGAGCAGTTCTTC

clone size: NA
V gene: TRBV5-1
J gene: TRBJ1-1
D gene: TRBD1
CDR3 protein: CASSWDSMNTEAFF
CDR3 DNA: TGCGCCAGCAGCTGGGACAGTATGAACACTGAAGCTTTCTTT

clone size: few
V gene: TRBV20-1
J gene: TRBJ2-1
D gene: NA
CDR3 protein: CSAPRLQRRSYNEQFF
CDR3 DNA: TGCAGTGCTCCCCGCCTCCAGCGTAGGTCCTACAATGAGCAGTTCTTC

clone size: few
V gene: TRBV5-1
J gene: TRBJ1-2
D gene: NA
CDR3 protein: CASSLGQGYTF
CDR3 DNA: TGCGCCAGCAGCTTGGGGCAGGGCTACACCTTC

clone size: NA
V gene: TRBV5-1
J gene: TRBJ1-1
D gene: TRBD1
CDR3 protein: CASSSLGTGLHTEAFF
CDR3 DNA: TGCGCCAGCAGTTCCTTGGGGACAGGGCTTCACACTGAAGCTTTCTTT

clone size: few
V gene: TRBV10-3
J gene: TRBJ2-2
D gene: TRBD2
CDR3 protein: CAISDTSGRASTGELFF
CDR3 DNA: TGTGCCATCAGTGACACTAGCGGGAGGGCCTCAACCGGGGAGCTGTTTTTT

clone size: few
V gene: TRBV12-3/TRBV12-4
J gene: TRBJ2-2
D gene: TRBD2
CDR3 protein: CASSRTSGPFTGELFF
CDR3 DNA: TGTGCCAGCAGTCGGACTAGCGGACCTTTCACCGGGGAGCTGTTTTTT

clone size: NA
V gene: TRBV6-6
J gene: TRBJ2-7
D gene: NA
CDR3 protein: CASGREYEQYF
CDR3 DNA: TGTGCCAGCGGCCGCGAGTACGAGCAGTACTTC

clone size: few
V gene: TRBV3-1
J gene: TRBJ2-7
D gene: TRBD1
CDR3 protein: CASSLTGAYEQYF
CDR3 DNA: TGTGCCAGCAGCCTGACAGGGGCCTACGAGCAGTACTTC

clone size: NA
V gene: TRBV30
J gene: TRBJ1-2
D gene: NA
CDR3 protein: CAWTFNNYGYTF
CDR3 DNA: TGTGCCTGGACTTTTAATAACTATGGCTACACCTTC

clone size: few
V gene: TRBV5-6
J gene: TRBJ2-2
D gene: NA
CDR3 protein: CASSPQVGELFF
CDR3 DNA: TGTGCCAGCAGCCCCCAGGTTGGGGAGCTGTTTTTT

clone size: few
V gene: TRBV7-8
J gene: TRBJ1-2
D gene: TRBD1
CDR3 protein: CASSLFSDRGYGYTF
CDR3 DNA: TGTGCCAGCAGCTTGTTTTCCGACAGGGGCTATGGCTACACCTTC

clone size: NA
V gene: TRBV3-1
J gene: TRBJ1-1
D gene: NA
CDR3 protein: CASSQLHLNTEAFF
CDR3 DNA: TGTGCCAGCAGCCAACTACACCTTAACACTGAAGCTTTCTTT

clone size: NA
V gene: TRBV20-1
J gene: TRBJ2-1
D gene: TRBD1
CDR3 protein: CSASGLQGSVYNEQFF
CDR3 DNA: TGCAGTGCGAGCGGTCTACAGGGGTCCGTTTACAATGAGCAGTTCTTC

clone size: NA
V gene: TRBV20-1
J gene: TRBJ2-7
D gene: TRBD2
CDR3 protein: CSARGRPSYEQYF
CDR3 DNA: TGCAGTGCTCGCGGGAGGCCCTCCTACGAGCAGTACTTC

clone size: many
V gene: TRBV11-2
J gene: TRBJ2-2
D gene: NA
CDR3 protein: CASSLANANTGELFF
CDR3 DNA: TGTGCCAGCAGCTTAGCTAACGCGAACACCGGGGAGCTGTTTTTT

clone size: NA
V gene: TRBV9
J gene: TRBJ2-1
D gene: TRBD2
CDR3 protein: CASSVGLAGALNEQFF
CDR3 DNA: TGTGCCAGCAGCGTCGGGCTAGCGGGAGCCCTCAATGAGCAGTTCTTC

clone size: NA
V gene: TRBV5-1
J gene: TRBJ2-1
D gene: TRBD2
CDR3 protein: CASSPDGGRKYNEQFF
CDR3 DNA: TGCGCCAGCAGCCCGGACGGCGGGAGGAAATACAATGAGCAGTTCTTC

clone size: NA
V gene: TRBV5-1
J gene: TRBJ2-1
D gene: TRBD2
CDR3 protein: CASSLTAGDSYNEQFF
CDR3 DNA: TGCGCCAGCAGCTTGACAGCGGGAGACTCCTACAATGAGCAGTTCTTC

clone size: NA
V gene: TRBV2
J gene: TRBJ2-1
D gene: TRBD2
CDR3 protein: CASTLAGGLRYNEQFF
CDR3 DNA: TGTGCCAGTACACTAGCGGGAGGGTTACGATACAATGAGCAGTTCTTC

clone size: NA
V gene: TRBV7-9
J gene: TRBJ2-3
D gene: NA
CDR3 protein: CASSLAGQNTDTQYF
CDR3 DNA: TGTGCCAGCAGCTTAGCGGGACAAAACACAGATACGCAGTATTTT

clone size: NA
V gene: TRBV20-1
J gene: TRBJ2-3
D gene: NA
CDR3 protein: CSAIYRAPGDTQYF
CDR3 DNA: TGCAGTGCTATCTACAGGGCCCCCGGGGATACGCAGTATTTT

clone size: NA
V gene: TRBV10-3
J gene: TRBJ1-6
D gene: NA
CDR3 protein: CAISDQDSRGALHF
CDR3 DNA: TGTGCCATCAGTGACCAGGACAGCCGCGGGGCCCTCCACTTT

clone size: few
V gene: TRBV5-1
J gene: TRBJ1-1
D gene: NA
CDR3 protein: CASSRAMNTEAFF
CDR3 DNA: TGCGCCAGCAGCAGAGCGATGAACACTGAAGCTTTCTTT

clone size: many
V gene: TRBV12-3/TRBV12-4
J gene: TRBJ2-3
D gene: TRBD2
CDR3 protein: CASSPISGREDADTQYF
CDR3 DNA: TGTGCCAGCAGTCCTATATCAGGGCGGGAGGATGCAGATACGCAGTATTTT

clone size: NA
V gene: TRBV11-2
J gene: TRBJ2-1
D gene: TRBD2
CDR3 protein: CASSGGQGETSGRTYNEQFF
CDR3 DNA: TGTGCCAGCAGCGGCGGACAGGGGGAGACTAGCGGGAGGACCTACAATGAGCAGTTCTTC

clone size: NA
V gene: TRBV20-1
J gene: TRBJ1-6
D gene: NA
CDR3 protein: CSARDRYYNSPLHF
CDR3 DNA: TGCAGTGCTAGAGACAGATACTATAATTCACCCCTCCACTTT

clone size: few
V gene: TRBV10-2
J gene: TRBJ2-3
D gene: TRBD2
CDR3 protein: CASSAGTSGSRRDTQYF
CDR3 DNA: TGCGCCAGCAGTGCCGGGACTAGCGGGAGTAGAAGAGATACGCAGTATTTT

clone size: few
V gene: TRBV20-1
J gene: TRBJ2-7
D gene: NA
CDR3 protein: CSARDPGRGSYEQYF
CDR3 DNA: TGCAGTGCTAGAGATCCCGGCAGGGGATCCTACGAGCAGTACTTC

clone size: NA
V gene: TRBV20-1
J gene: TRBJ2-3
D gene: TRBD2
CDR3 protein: CSASPGLAGATDTQYF
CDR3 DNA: TGCAGTGCTAGCCCCGGACTAGCGGGAGCCACAGATACGCAGTATTTT

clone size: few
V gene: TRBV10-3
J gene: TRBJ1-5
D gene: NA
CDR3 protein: CAISGAGDYQPQHF
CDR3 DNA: TGTGCCATCAGTGGTGCGGGGGACTATCAGCCCCAGCATTTT

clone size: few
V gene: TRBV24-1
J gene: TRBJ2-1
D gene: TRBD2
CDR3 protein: CATSDLQGTSGSDEQFF
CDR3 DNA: TGTGCCACCAGTGATTTGCAGGGAACTAGCGGGAGTGATGAGCAGTTCTTC

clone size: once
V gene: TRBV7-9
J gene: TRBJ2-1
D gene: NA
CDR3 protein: CASSLGTLNEQFF
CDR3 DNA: TGTGCCAGCAGCTTAGGGACGCTCAATGAGCAGTTCTTC

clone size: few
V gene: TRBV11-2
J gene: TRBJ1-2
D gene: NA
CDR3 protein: CASSLGRVGPNYGYTF
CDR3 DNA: TGTGCCAGCAGCTTAGGGAGGGTCGGCCCTAACTATGGCTACACCTTC

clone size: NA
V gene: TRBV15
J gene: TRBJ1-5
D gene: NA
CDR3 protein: CATSRGGGDGQPQHF
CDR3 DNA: TGTGCCACCAGCAGAGGGGGGGGGGACGGTCAGCCCCAGCATTTT

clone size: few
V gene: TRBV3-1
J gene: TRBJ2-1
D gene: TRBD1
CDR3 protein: CASSQRQGAGNEQFF
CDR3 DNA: TGTGCCAGCAGCCAAAGACAGGGGGCGGGCAATGAGCAGTTCTTC

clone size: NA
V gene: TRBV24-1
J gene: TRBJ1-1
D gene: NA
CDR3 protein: CATSDPRRGDTEAFF
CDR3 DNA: TGTGCCACCAGTGATCCCCGCCGGGGGGACACTGAAGCTTTCTTT

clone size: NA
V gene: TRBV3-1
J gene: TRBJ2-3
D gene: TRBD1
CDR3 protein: CASSQDWGQDGDTQYF
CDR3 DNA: TGTGCCAGCAGCCAAGATTGGGGACAGGATGGAGATACGCAGTATTTT